The present T cell receptor (beta chain) was sequenced within a study of response to subunit inactivated influenza vaccine. V was cut by 3 bases and J by 3 bases, with 27 bases left in between. The CDR3 length is 20 residues. The germline CDR1 and CDR2 sequences are LGHNA and YSLEER. Study-wide points: The authors suggested that every seasonal influenza vaccination recruits few new T cells.

TCRdb fed the RT-PCR reads into MiXCR, producing one record per CDR3 protein. The sample includes 650,000 to 800,000 distinct CDR3 sequences, approximately 17% of them seen just once. This clonotype was counted between two and nine times. Its antigen is still unknown. The sample here was PBMCs from blood, taken 5 days after vaccination. This clonotype originated in a man in his forties or fifties who received an inactivated influenza vaccine. The chain carries TRBV4-3 and TRBJ2-1; possibly TRBD1 for D (6 bases). The DNA for the CDR3 is TGCGCCAGCAGCCAGGACGGGACACCCGGCAGCGCCAGACTCTACAATGAGCAGTTCTTC. Translating it yields CASSQDGTPGSARLYNEQFF.